These T cell receptor beta chains were read from a single sample in a study of OX40 agonist ivuxolimab in advanced cancers. This table comes from immunoSEQ multiplex PCR, and its TCRdb copy is limited to in-frame clones, with some not included. This sample has under 150,000 clones, with approximately 94% found just once. This material consisted of CD4+ or CD8+ T cells sorted from blood, taken in a trial of the OX40 agonist ivuxolimab. All receptors come from an adult with an advanced solid tumor such as melanoma, head and neck, liver or kidney cancer. Both conserved end residues are part of each CDR3. The order of the fields is clone size, V gene, J gene, D gene, CDR3 protein, CDR3 DNA. The D gene is left open where the match is weak. A row's size may be missing; if present it is once, few, many or a size class.

NA	TRBV28	TRBJ2-1	TRBD2	CASTLSGGAYNEQFF	TGTGCCAGCACCCTTAGCGGGGGGGCCTACAATGAGCAGTTCTTC
NA	TRBV7-2	TRBJ2-7	NA	CASSLAWDEQYF	TGTGCCAGCAGCTTAGCGTGGGACGAGCAGTACTTC
NA	TRBV18	TRBJ2-1	TRBD2	CASSPAPTSADYNEQFF	TGTGCCAGCTCACCCGCCCCTACTAGCGCAGATTACAATGAGCAGTTCTTC
NA	TRBV6-5	TRBJ1-2	NA	CASSYGSTFNYGYTF	TGTGCCAGCAGTTACGGCTCGACTTTTAACTATGGCTACACCTTC
NA	TRBV4-1	TRBJ2-3	NA	CASSQDLAASGTDTQYF	TGCGCCAGCAGCCAAGATCTGGCGGCCAGCGGGACAGATACGCAGTATTTT
NA	TRBV6-5	TRBJ1-1	NA	CASSYTLQNEAFF	TGTGCCAGCAGTTACACCCTACAAAATGAAGCTTTCTTT
NA	TRBV10-2	TRBJ1-2	NA	CASSQSQGIYGYTF	TGCGCCAGCAGTCAGTCCCAGGGCATCTATGGCTACACCTTC
NA	TRBV18	TRBJ2-1	NA	CASSQGNEQFF	TGTGCCAGCTCACAGGGAAATGAGCAGTTCTTC
NA	TRBV5-1	TRBJ2-7	TRBD2	CASIPGGTIGSGEQYF	TGCGCCAGCATACCGGGGGGGACCATTGGAAGTGGCGAGCAGTACTTC
NA	TRBV5-5	TRBJ1-5	NA	CASSPVVGGQPQHF	TGTGCCAGCAGCCCTGTCGTAGGGGGTCAGCCCCAGCATTTT
NA	TRBV7-3	TRBJ1-3	NA	CASSLTRGYGNTIYF	TGTGCCAGCAGCTTAACTCGGGGTTACGGAAACACCATATATTTT
NA	TRBV19	TRBJ2-3	NA	CASSTAGLPSTDTQYF	TGTGCCAGTAGTACCGCAGGGCTCCCTAGCACAGATACGCAGTATTTT
NA	TRBV19	TRBJ2-1	TRBD2	CASIKNSARGGPSSYNEQFF	TGTGCCAGTATTAAAAATTCGGCGCGGGGGGGCCCGAGCTCCTACAATGAGCAGTTCTTC
NA	TRBV18	TRBJ2-6	TRBD2	CASSPGLAGYHSGANVLTF	TGTGCCAGCTCACCGGGACTAGCGGGTTATCACTCTGGGGCCAACGTCCTGACTTTC
NA	TRBV5-4	TRBJ1-5	TRBD1	CASSLGGGLNQPQHF	TGTGCCAGCAGCTTGGGAGGGGGCCTCAATCAGCCCCAGCATTTT
NA	TRBV27	TRBJ2-1	NA	CASSQQGYNEQFF	TGTGCCAGCAGTCAACAGGGCTACAATGAGCAGTTCTTC
NA	TRBV2	TRBJ1-1	NA	CASSDVATEAFF	TGTGCCAGCAGTGACGTGGCCACTGAAGCTTTCTTT
NA	TRBV30	TRBJ1-1	NA	CAWQRGGDTEAFF	TGTGCCTGGCAAAGGGGGGGGGACACTGAAGCTTTCTTT
NA	TRBV23-1	TRBJ2-5	TRBD2	CASSLPGGAGETQYF	TGCGCCAGCAGTCTCCCGGGAGGGGCCGGGGAGACCCAGTACTTC
NA	TRBV5-1	TRBJ1-2	TRBD1	CASSSNPGQGPYGYTF	TGCGCCAGCAGCTCTAATCCAGGACAGGGCCCCTATGGCTACACCTTC
NA	TRBV9	TRBJ1-2	NA	CASLGRGYGYTF	TGTGCCAGCTTGGGGCGAGGCTATGGCTACACCTTC
NA	TRBV5-8	TRBJ1-5	NA	CASSRGPYSNQPQHF	TGTGCCAGCAGTCGGGGCCCCTATAGCAATCAGCCCCAGCATTTT
NA	TRBV7-9	TRBJ2-2	TRBD1	CASSSRTGPNTGELFF	TGTGCCAGCAGCTCCCGGACAGGCCCGAACACCGGGGAGCTGTTTTTT
NA	TRBV30	TRBJ2-7	TRBD2	CAWSVRTSGRSPNEQYF	TGTGCCTGGAGTGTACGGACTAGCGGGAGGTCCCCCAACGAGCAGTACTTC
NA	TRBV29-1	TRBJ2-1	NA	CSVGRDPYNEQFF	TGCAGCGTTGGACGGGACCCCTACAATGAGCAGTTCTTC
NA	TRBV21-1	TRBJ1-4	NA	CASSPHPGTGFGGYEKLFF	TGTGCCAGCAGCCCCCATCCCGGGACAGGGTTTGGGGGATATGAAAAACTGTTTTTT
NA	TRBV5-1	TRBJ2-2	NA	CASSLTDPGDGELFF	TGCGCCAGCAGCCTTACCGATCCGGGCGACGGGGAGCTGTTTTTT
NA	TRBV29-1	TRBJ2-2	NA	CSVHATDSRAGELFF	TGCAGCGTACACGCGACCGATAGCCGGGCCGGGGAGCTGTTTTTT
once	TRBV4-3	TRBJ2-6	TRBD1	CASSQGTGGPASSGANVLTF	TGCGCCAGCAGCCAAGGGACAGGGGGGCCGGCGAGCTCTGGGGCCAACGTCCTGACTTTC
NA	TRBV6-6	TRBJ1-2	NA	CASSAFRGNYGYTF	TGTGCCAGCAGTGCCTTTCGGGGAAACTATGGCTACACCTTC
NA	TRBV4-1	TRBJ1-1	TRBD1	CASSRGTGVTEAFF	TGCGCCAGCAGCCGAGGGACAGGGGTCACTGAAGCTTTCTTT
NA	TRBV4-1	TRBJ2-5	NA	CASSQDWGQETQYF	TGCGCCAGCAGCCAAGATTGGGGGCAAGAGACCCAGTACTTC
NA	TRBV4-3	TRBJ1-6	NA	CASSLGLGGNPPLHF	TGCGCCAGCAGCCTAGGTCTAGGGGGGAATCCACCCCTCCACTTT
NA	TRBV18	TRBJ2-2	TRBD2	CASSPGLARNTGELFF	TGTGCCAGCTCACCGGGACTAGCGAGGAACACCGGGGAGCTGTTTTTT
NA	TRBV4-1	TRBJ2-7	NA	CASSQDRPFYEQYF	TGCGCCAGCAGCCAAGATCGGCCCTTCTACGAGCAGTACTTC
NA	TRBV4-1	TRBJ1-5	NA	CASSVTSGAYSNQPQHF	TGCGCCAGCAGCGTTACATCGGGGGCTTATAGCAATCAGCCCCAGCATTTT